This T cell receptor (beta chain) was obtained from a study of T cells in Graves' hyperthyroidism and ophthalmopathy. This clonotype was seen at least ten times. The antigen remains undetermined. Germline CDR1 and CDR2: SGHVS and FQNEAQ. CDR3 length: 15 residues. The V and J ends lost 5 bases and 6 bases, in that order; junction bases with no gene match: 8. RNA transcripts yielded amplified TCR beta CDR3 regions. A first-round RT-PCR of the TCR CDR3 used the HTBI primer set. TCRdb re-called the multiplex PCR reads with MiXCR, one entry per CDR3 protein. The sample includes around 660,000 distinct CDR3 sequences, roughly 46% of them seen just once. General observations from the study: In simple terms, a model built on 13 V-J features told ophthalmopathy apart from stable hyperthyroidism.

The source material was peripheral blood or thyroid tissue (not recorded which). The source of this sequence is an adult man with Graves' disease, either hyperthyroidism or ophthalmopathy (not recorded which). This chain uses TRBV7-8 with TRBJ1-5, with 9 nucleotides matching TRBD1. This CDR3 reads CASSPGTGGGQPQHF. The CDR3 nucleotides are TGTGCCAGCAGCCCAGGTACAGGGGGCGGTCAGCCCCAGCATTTT.